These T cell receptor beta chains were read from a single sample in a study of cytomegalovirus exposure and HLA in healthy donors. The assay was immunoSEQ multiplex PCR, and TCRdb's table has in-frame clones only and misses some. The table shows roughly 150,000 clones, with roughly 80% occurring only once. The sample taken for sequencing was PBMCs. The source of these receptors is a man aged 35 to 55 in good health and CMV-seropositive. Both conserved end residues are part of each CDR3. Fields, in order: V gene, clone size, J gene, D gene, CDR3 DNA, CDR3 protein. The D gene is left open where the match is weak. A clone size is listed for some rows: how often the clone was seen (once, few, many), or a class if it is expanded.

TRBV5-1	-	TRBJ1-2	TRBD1	TGCGCCAGCAGCTTGGGAGGGGGCGCGGGCGGCTACACCTTC	CASSLGGGAGGYTF
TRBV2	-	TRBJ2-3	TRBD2	TGTGCCAGCAGGAGAACTAGCGGGAGCGATACGCAGTATTTT	CASRRTSGSDTQYF
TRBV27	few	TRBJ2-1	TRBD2	TGTGCCAGCAGTCTCACGACTAGCGGGTTCTCCTACAATGAGCAGTTCTTC	CASSLTTSGFSYNEQFF
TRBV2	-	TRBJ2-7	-	TGTGCCAGCAGCATGACTCACTACGAGCAGTACTTC	CASSMTHYEQYF
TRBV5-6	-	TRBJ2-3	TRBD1	TGTGCCAGCAGCTTGCCGGGACAGGTAGGCACAGATACGCAGTATTTT	CASSLPGQVGTDTQYF
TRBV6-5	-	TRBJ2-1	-	TGTGCCAGCAGTCCCCGGTCCTACAATGAGCAGTTCTTC	CASSPRSYNEQFF
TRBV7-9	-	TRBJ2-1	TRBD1	TGTGCCAGCAGCCCCGACAGGGGGGTCTACAATGAGCAGTTCTTC	CASSPDRGVYNEQFF
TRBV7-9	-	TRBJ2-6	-	TGTTCCAGCAGCCTAACCCTGATCAGGGGGGCCGGGGCCAACGTCCTGACTTTC	CSSSLTLIRGAGANVLTF
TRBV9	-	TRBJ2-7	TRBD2	TGTGCCAGCAGCCCTAATAGCGGGAGCTCCTACGAGCAGTACTTC	CASSPNSGSSYEQYF
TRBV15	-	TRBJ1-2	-	TGTGCCACCAGCAGAGTAACAGGGATGGGGGGCTACACCTTC	CATSRVTGMGGYTF
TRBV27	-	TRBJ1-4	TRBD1	TGTGCCAGCAGTACACGACCTCGGACAGGGCTGAGTGAAAAACTGTTTTTT	CASSTRPRTGLSEKLFF
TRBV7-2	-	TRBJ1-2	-	TGTGCCAGCAGACGGGACATTGGCTACACCTTC	CASRRDIGYTF
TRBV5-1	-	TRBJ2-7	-	TGCGCCAGCAGCTCATCGGGGTCCTACGAGCAGTACTTC	CASSSSGSYEQYF
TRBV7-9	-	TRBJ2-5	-	TGTGCCAGCAGCTTGGGTCAGGCCACCCAAGAGACCCAGTACTTC	CASSLGQATQETQYF
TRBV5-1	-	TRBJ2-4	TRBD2	TGCGCCAGCAGCTTGGCTGGGGGGGGGAACATTCAGTACTTC	CASSLAGGGNIQYF
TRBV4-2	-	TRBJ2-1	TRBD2	TGTGCCAGCAGCCATGGGACTAGCGGGAGCGATGAGCAGTTCTTC	CASSHGTSGSDEQFF
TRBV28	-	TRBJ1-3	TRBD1	TGTGCCAGCAAAACAGGGGGTAGCTCTGGAAACACCATATATTTT	CASKTGGSSGNTIYF
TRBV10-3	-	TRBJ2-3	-	TGTGCCATTGGCGGGAGCACAGATACGCAGTATTTT	CAIGGSTDTQYF
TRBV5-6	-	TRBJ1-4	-	TGTGCCAGCAGCTTGGAGGCAGGGCGGGGTGAAAAACTGTTTTTT	CASSLEAGRGEKLFF
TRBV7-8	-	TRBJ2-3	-	TGTGCCAGCAGCTTCCCCTCTAGCACAGATACGCAGTATTTT	CASSFPSSTDTQYF
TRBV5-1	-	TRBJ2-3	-	TGCGCCAGCAGCTTGTCGGTCGTGCGGGCACCCCTTCGCACAGATACGCAGTATTTT	CASSLSVVRAPLRTDTQYF
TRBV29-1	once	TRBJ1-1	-	TGCAGCGTTGCCCCGACAGGTACCCGGGACCTAGGAGCTTTCTTT	CSVAPTGTRDLGAFF
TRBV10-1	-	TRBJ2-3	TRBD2	TGCGCCAGCAGTGAAGCGGGAGATTTAGATACGCAGTATTTT	CASSEAGDLDTQYF
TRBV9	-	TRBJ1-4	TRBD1	TGTGCCAGCAGCGTACACACAGGGGGTGTCGGTGAAAAACTGTTTTTT	CASSVHTGGVGEKLFF
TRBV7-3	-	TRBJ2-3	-	TGTGCCAGCAGCTTAACGGGAGTGGTTGATACGCAGTATTTT	CASSLTGVVDTQYF
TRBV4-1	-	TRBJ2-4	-	TGCGCCAGCAGCCAAGAACGGGCGGGGTACGGAAACATTCAGTACTTC	CASSQERAGYGNIQYF
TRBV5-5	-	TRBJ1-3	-	TGTGCCAGCAGCTTGTACGGTGGAAACACCATATATTTT	CASSLYGGNTIYF
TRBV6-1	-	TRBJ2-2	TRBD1	TGTGCCAGCAGTGTAATGGACAGGGACACCGGGGAGCTGTTTTTT	CASSVMDRDTGELFF
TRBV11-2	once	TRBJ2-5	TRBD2	TGTGCCAGCAGCTCACTAGCGGGAGTTGAGACCCAGTACTTC	CASSSLAGVETQYF
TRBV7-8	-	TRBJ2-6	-	TGTGCCAGCAGCTCCTATTCAGGGGCTGGGGCCAACGTCCTGACTTTC	CASSSYSGAGANVLTF
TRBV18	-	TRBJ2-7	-	TGTGCCAGCTCACCGGCGGACAGCTACGAGCAGTACTTC	CASSPADSYEQYF
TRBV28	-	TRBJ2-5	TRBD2	TGTGCCAGCAGGCGGGGACTAGCAGAAGAGACCCAGTACTTC	CASRRGLAEETQYF
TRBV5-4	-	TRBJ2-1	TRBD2	TGTGCCAGCAGCTACCCGGGAGGGAATTACAATGAGCAGTTCTTC	CASSYPGGNYNEQFF
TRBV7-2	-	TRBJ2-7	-	TGTGCCAGCAGCCCTCGGGACTTTTCCTACGAGCAGTACTTC	CASSPRDFSYEQYF
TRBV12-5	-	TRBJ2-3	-	TGTGCTAGTGTCCCGGCGGGATCGGGTCAGAGCACAGATACGCAGTATTTT	CASVPAGSGQSTDTQYF
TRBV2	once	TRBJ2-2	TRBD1	TGTGCCGGCCAAGGGACAGAAGTCACCGGGGAGCTGTTTTTT	CAGQGTEVTGELFF